This T cell receptor (beta chain) was sequenced in a study of blood T cells in healthy people across ages. The second PCR ran roughly 6 to 12 cycles with a sample-barcoded 5' primer and J-beta primers. TCRdb redid the calling of the 5' RACE reads with MiXCR, one entry per CDR3 protein. The sample shows 1.5 million to 1.8 million distinct CDR3 sequences, approximately 43% of them seen only once. Study observations and caveats: A roughly linear fall in TCR beta diversity per million T cells was seen with increasing age. Long-lived and aged donors differed, with more naive CD4+ cells and higher diversity in the long-lived. The study found TCR beta diversity correlated strongly with naive T cell percentage.

After removal of 8 bases from V and 5 bases from J, the junction contained 9 bases not matched to a gene. CDR1 SGHRS and CDR2 YFSETQ come from the germline V gene. The CDR3 is 15 amino acids. The table lists this clonotype with a few counts. The antigen is unknown. The J gene is TRBJ2-2, the V gene TRBV5-1; 10 bases match TRBD2. The receptor was isolated from a young woman in good health. Material for sequencing was blood. CDR3 residues: CASTPSGSRTGELFF. CDR3 coding DNA: TGCGCCAGTACCCCTAGCGGGAGCCGGACCGGGGAGCTGTTTTTT.